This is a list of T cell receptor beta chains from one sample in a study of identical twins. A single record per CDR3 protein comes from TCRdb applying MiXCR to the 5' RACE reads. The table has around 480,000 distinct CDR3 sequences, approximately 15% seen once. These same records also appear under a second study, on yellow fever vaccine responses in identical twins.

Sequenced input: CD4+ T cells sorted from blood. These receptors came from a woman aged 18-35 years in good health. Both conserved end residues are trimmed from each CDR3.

CDR3: ASSAAGGFSYNEQF
V: TRBV5-1

CDR3: ASSFGRLGEQF
V: TRBV12-3/TRBV12-4

CDR3: ASSSQGLWSYGYT
V: TRBV12-3/TRBV12-4

CDR3: ASSPAGRELTDTQY
V: TRBV4-2

CDR3: ATSGKAGSLQETQY
V: TRBV24-1

CDR3: AISARDDEPQH
V: TRBV10-3

CDR3: ASSHRDSPLSYEQY
V: TRBV7-9

CDR3: ASNPGLAGGTDTQY
V: TRBV6-2/TRBV6-3

CDR3: SVGSRRAQPQH
V: TRBV29-1

CDR3: ASSLGQSNGNTEAF
V: TRBV4-2

CDR3: ASSLWSAGTVNYEQY
V: TRBV5-1

CDR3: SALPGLAGAYEQY
V: TRBV20-1

CDR3: ASSLVSSNYGYT
V: TRBV5-5

CDR3: ASSLEGLWDTQY
V: TRBV5-1

CDR3: ASSQAGGVDYGYT
V: TRBV3-1

CDR3: ASSLSDRGGEKLF
V: TRBV5-1

CDR3: ASSPRQVDNEQF
V: TRBV12-3/TRBV12-4

CDR3: ASASGYYNEQF
V: TRBV6-1

CDR3: SASFGGATDTQY
V: TRBV20-1

CDR3: ASSLYGGRGTDTQY
V: TRBV7-2

CDR3: ASRGSTQNTEAF
V: TRBV28

CDR3: ASSLTGGVNNEQF
V: TRBV12-3/TRBV12-4

CDR3: ASSIQFNYGYT
V: TRBV7-9

CDR3: ASAGGRNYGYT
V: TRBV6-1

CDR3: AISDSGNQPQH
V: TRBV10-3

CDR3: ASSLEFNSPLH
V: TRBV12-3/TRBV12-4

CDR3: ATSRGEQGIIQPQH
V: TRBV15

CDR3: ASSSKAGVPSGNTIY
V: TRBV7-9

CDR3: ASSFRYTEAF
V: TRBV5-5

CDR3: AHRRDPYNEQF
V: TRBV24-1

CDR3: ASSQVSAGGSTDTQY
V: TRBV4-3

CDR3: ASSGVGAVTDTQY
V: TRBV9

CDR3: ASSRPGSADTQY
V: TRBV28